This is a list of T cell receptor beta chains from one sample in a study of blood T cells in healthy people across ages. TCRdb re-called the 5' RACE reads through MiXCR, storing one row per CDR3 protein. The sample yields about 1,800,000 distinct CDR3 sequences, roughly 28% seen once. The material sequenced was blood. Receptors originate from a woman in her twenties or thirties in good health. Both conserved end residues are part of each CDR3. D genes are given only for firm matches. The size field is filled for only some rows; it gives once, few, many or a size class.

abundance: few
v_gene: TRBV10-1
j_gene: TRBJ2-7
d_gene: TRBD2
CDR3nt: TGCGCCAGCAGTGAGACTAGCGGGAGGGACGAGCAGTACTTC
CDR3aa: CASSETSGRDEQYF

abundance: many
v_gene: TRBV7-2
j_gene: TRBJ2-7
d_gene: TRBD1
CDR3nt: TGTGCCAGCAGCCCAGGGACAGGTCTAGCGCCCTACGAGCAGTACTTC
CDR3aa: CASSPGTGLAPYEQYF

abundance: few
v_gene: TRBV20-1
j_gene: TRBJ1-1
d_gene: TRBD1
CDR3nt: TGCAGTGCCTCAGGACAGGGGGAATTGGCCCACACTGAAGCTTTCTTT
CDR3aa: CSASGQGELAHTEAFF

abundance: few
v_gene: TRBV9
j_gene: TRBJ2-2
d_gene: .
CDR3nt: TGTGCCAGCAGCGTAGTAACTGGGAGGACCGGGGAGCTGTTTTTT
CDR3aa: CASSVVTGRTGELFF

abundance: .
v_gene: TRBV7-9
j_gene: TRBJ2-7
d_gene: .
CDR3nt: TGTGCCAGCAGCGGGCTGACGCCGGGGCAGTACTTC
CDR3aa: CASSGLTPGQYF

abundance: .
v_gene: TRBV18
j_gene: TRBJ2-5
d_gene: .
CDR3nt: TGTGCCAGCTCATTTTCGGTGGGTCAACAAGAGACCCAGTACTTC
CDR3aa: CASSFSVGQQETQYF

abundance: .
v_gene: TRBV9
j_gene: TRBJ2-1
d_gene: .
CDR3nt: TGTGCCAGCAGCGTAGAGGAGGGATGGAATGAGCAGTTCTTC
CDR3aa: CASSVEEGWNEQFF

abundance: .
v_gene: TRBV20-1
j_gene: TRBJ2-1
d_gene: .
CDR3nt: TGCAGTGCTAGAGTCTACTGGGAGGCCTACAATGAGCAGTTCTTC
CDR3aa: CSARVYWEAYNEQFF

abundance: .
v_gene: TRBV20-1
j_gene: TRBJ2-7
d_gene: .
CDR3nt: TGCAGTGCTAGACTCCCGGGCCTAGCCACCTACGAGCAGTACTTC
CDR3aa: CSARLPGLATYEQYF

abundance: .
v_gene: TRBV20-1
j_gene: TRBJ1-1
d_gene: .
CDR3nt: TGCAGTGCTAGAGATAGGGCCAACCCCTGGGGAACTGAAGCTTTCTTT
CDR3aa: CSARDRANPWGTEAFF

abundance: many
v_gene: TRBV20-1
j_gene: TRBJ2-6
d_gene: .
CDR3nt: TGCAGTGCTAGAGTTCGGAGCTCTGGGGCCAACGTCCTGACTTTC
CDR3aa: CSARVRSSGANVLTF

abundance: .
v_gene: TRBV6-6
j_gene: TRBJ2-7
d_gene: TRBD1
CDR3nt: TGTGCCAGCAGTTACGTGAGGGACAGGGCCTCCTACGAGCAGTACTTC
CDR3aa: CASSYVRDRASYEQYF

abundance: .
v_gene: TRBV4-1
j_gene: TRBJ2-7
d_gene: .
CDR3nt: TGCGCCAGCAGCCAAGATGGCCAGGGACCCTACGAGCAGTACTTC
CDR3aa: CASSQDGQGPYEQYF

abundance: many
v_gene: TRBV20-1
j_gene: TRBJ2-1
d_gene: TRBD2
CDR3nt: TGCAGTGCTAGTCGTCTAGCGGGAGGGCCTTACTCCTACAATGAGCAGTTCTTC
CDR3aa: CSASRLAGGPYSYNEQFF

abundance: .
v_gene: TRBV29-1
j_gene: TRBJ2-3
d_gene: .
CDR3nt: TGCAGCGTTGTGCGTCGGGGGAGGACAGATACGCAGTATTTT
CDR3aa: CSVVRRGRTDTQYF

abundance: .
v_gene: TRBV20-1
j_gene: TRBJ2-3
d_gene: .
CDR3nt: TGCAGTGTTAGAGACCCCCTCGCCACAGATACGCAGTATTTT
CDR3aa: CSVRDPLATDTQYF

abundance: .
v_gene: TRBV29-1
j_gene: TRBJ2-2
d_gene: .
CDR3nt: TGCAGCGTTGGGGCCGGGTTTACCGGGGAGCTGTTTTTT
CDR3aa: CSVGAGFTGELFF

abundance: few
v_gene: TRBV7-3
j_gene: TRBJ1-2
d_gene: TRBD1
CDR3nt: TGTGCCAGCAGCCGGAGACAGGGGAGCGGCTACACCTTC
CDR3aa: CASSRRQGSGYTF

abundance: .
v_gene: TRBV2
j_gene: TRBJ2-2
d_gene: .
CDR3nt: TGTGCCAGCAGTGGAACGCGGGCGATGACCGGGGAGCTGTTTTTT
CDR3aa: CASSGTRAMTGELFF

abundance: .
v_gene: TRBV28
j_gene: TRBJ2-1
d_gene: TRBD1
CDR3nt: TGTGCCAGCAGTGGCATGGGACAGTACAATGAGCAGTTCTTC
CDR3aa: CASSGMGQYNEQFF

abundance: many
v_gene: TRBV28
j_gene: TRBJ2-4
d_gene: TRBD1
CDR3nt: TGTGCCAGCAGGGGACAGATCGGAAACATTCAGTACTTC
CDR3aa: CASRGQIGNIQYF

abundance: few
v_gene: TRBV2
j_gene: TRBJ2-3
d_gene: .
CDR3nt: TGTGCCAGCAGTGAAGCGCGGGGCGCCACAGATACGCAGTATTTT
CDR3aa: CASSEARGATDTQYF

abundance: few
v_gene: TRBV28
j_gene: TRBJ2-7
d_gene: .
CDR3nt: TGTGCCAGCAGTTTAGAGGGGGAGTTCGACGAGCAGTACTTC
CDR3aa: CASSLEGEFDEQYF